These 21 T cell receptor beta chains were sequenced from one sample in a study of blood T cell repertoires in COVID-19. TCRdb keeps only in-frame clones here, not all; method: immunoSEQ multiplex PCR. The sample consists of hundreds of thousands of clones, 70% to 90% of them appearing once. The sequenced sample consisted of PBMCs or T cells enriched from blood (not recorded which). These TCRs come from a woman aged 18-35 years who had been exposed to COVID-19.

V usage is TRBV7-2 and J usage is TRBJ2-7; 7 nucleotides match TRBD1. This CDR3 is 14 amino acids long. Per germline, CDR1 SGHTA and CDR2 FQGNSA. Losses at the gene ends were 5 bases for V and 3 bases for J; bases not matched to a gene: 7. CDR3 sequence reads: CASSPPGQSYEQYF. The CDR3 DNA sequence: TGTGCCAGCAGCCCACCGGGACAGAGCTACGAGCAGTACTTC.

The rearrangement uses TRBV2 and TRBJ2-2; D gene uncertain. The CDR3 is 11 residues long. Per the germline V gene, CDR1 is SNHLY and CDR2 is FYNNEI. Deletions cut 7 bases from V and 2 bases from J, with 2 bases between. DNA of the CDR3: TGTGCCAGCACTAACACCGGGGAGCTGTTTTTT. Protein: CASTNTGELFF. Supplemented by reference TRBV2 and TRBJ2-2, the full variable domain reads EPEVTQTPSHQVTQMGQEVILRCVPISNHLYFYWYRQILGQKVEFLVSFYNNEISEKSEIFDDQFSVERPDGSNFTLKIRSTKLEDSAMYFCASTNTGELFFGEGSRLTVL.

The J gene is TRBJ2-3, the V gene TRBV29-1; 9 nucleotides align to TRBD1. The germline CDR1 and CDR2 sequences are SQVTM and ANQGSEA. V was pared by 7 bases and J by 0 bases, with 2 bases of the junction left unmatched. The CDR3 loop spans 13 amino acids. Written as DNA, the CDR3 is TGCAGCGCCGGGACAGGGAGCACAGATACGCAGTATTTT. It specifies CSAGTGSTDTQYF.

The chain combines TRBV18 with TRBJ1-1; 11 bases match TRBD1. The germline CDR1 and CDR2 sequences are KGHSH and LQKENI. The ends lost 10 bases at V and 3 bases at J; junction bases unmatched: 4. This CDR3 has 13 amino acids. The CDR3 here is CATQGQGDTEAFF. The CDR3 DNA sequence: TGTGCCACCCAGGGACAGGGGGACACTGAAGCTTTCTTT.

This sequence joins TRBV19 and TRBJ2-3; TRBD1 aligns across 9 bases. The trim removed 5 bases at V and 4 bases at J, leaving 7 bases unmatched. Germline-derived CDR1 and CDR2 are LNHDA and SQIVND (reference sequence). This CDR3 contains 15 residues. CDR3 sequence: CASSLGDRVADTQYF. As DNA, the CDR3 is TGTGCCAGTAGTCTAGGGGACAGGGTTGCAGATACGCAGTATTTT.

This chain links TRBV13 with TRBJ2-3, with 10 bases that match TRBD2. There are 15 residues in the CDR3. V shed 2 bases, J shed 3 bases, and the junction held 2 bases outside the gene matches. Germline V gives CDR1 PRHDT, CDR2 FYEKMQ (reference sequence). In DNA, the CDR3 is TGTGCCAGCAGCTTATCAGCGGGAGGGACAGATACGCAGTATTTT. Translating it yields CASSLSAGGTDTQYF.

CDR3 in DNA: TGTGCCAGCAGCCAGAGGGGGCGGGGTACTGAAGCTTTCTTT. This gives the protein CASSQRGRGTEAFF. The rearrangement joins TRBV5-4 to TRBJ1-1; 7 nucleotides line up with TRBD1. The CDR3 spans 14 residues. Losses at the gene ends were 4 bases for V and 5 bases for J; bases not matched to a gene: 8. CDR1 SGHNT and CDR2 YYREEE come from the germline V gene (reference sequence).

V usage is TRBV6-2 or TRBV6-3 and J usage is TRBJ2-1; 9 bases are a match to TRBD2. The J segment lost 3 bases and the V segment lost 0 bases, leaving 6 bases of the junction unmatched. CDR3 size: 17 residues. The germline V gene has CDR1 MNHEY and CDR2 SVGEGT. DNA for the CDR3: TGTGCCAGCAGTTACTCGAAGATTAGCGGGGGCTACAATGAGCAGTTCTTC. Its protein product is CASSYSKISGGYNEQFF.

This clone was seen only a few times. The rearrangement uses TRBV6-4 and TRBJ1-1; 7 bases align to TRBD1. With V trimmed by 3 bases and J by 1 base, 2 bases remained unmatched. Germline V gene data show CDR1 as MRHNA and CDR2 as SNTAGT. The CDR3 is 14 residues long. The CDR3 nucleotides are TGTGCCAGCAGTGAAGGGACAGCGAACACTGAAGCTTTCTTT. Protein: CASSEGTANTEAFF.

This chain joins TRBV7-6 and TRBJ2-7; a possible D gene is TRBD1 (5 bases). Trimming cost V 0 bases and J 2 bases, with 11 bases left between them. Germline CDR1 reads SGHVS; CDR2 reads FNYEAQ. The CDR3 runs 15 residues. CDR3 DNA sequence: TGTGCCAGCAGCTTAGCGGATGGCAGGGCCTACGAGCAGTACTTC. It encodes CASSLADGRAYEQYF.

The chain couples TRBV28 to TRBJ1-4; 8 bases line up with TRBD1. V trimming: 2 bases; J trimming: 8 bases; junction bases outside the gene matches: 4. Germline-derived CDR1 and CDR2 are MDHEN and SYDVKM. This CDR3 region has 14 residues. This chain's CDR3 is CASSLQGADEKLFF. CDR3 nucleotide sequence: TGTGCCAGCAGTTTACAGGGGGCTGACGAAAAACTGTTTTTT.

The rearrangement uses TRBV9 and TRBJ2-7; 10 positions agree with TRBD2. This CDR3 spans 16 amino acids. CDR1 is SGDLS, CDR2 YYNGEE, per germline. The V and J ends lost 0 bases and 5 bases, in that order; junction bases with no gene match: 8. CDR3 loop: CASSVGPAGGPHEQYF. CDR3 nucleotide sequence: TGTGCCAGCAGCGTAGGCCCAGCGGGAGGGCCCCACGAGCAGTACTTC.

V usage is TRBV2 and J usage is TRBJ2-3, with 8 bases fitting TRBD2. This CDR3 has 14 amino acids. The J segment lost 5 bases and the V segment lost 7 bases, leaving 8 bases of the junction unmatched. Germline CDR1 and CDR2: SNHLY and FYNNEI. In DNA form, the CDR3 reads TGTGCCAGCATCACGGGAGGGCCTGTAGATACGCAGTATTTT. The encoded protein is CASITGGPVDTQYF.

The rearrangement links TRBV2 to TRBJ1-6; 8 positions match TRBD1. Trimming took 6 bases from V and 11 from J; bases not matched to a gene: 9. From germline, CDR1 is SNHLY and CDR2 FYNNEI. The CDR3 runs 14 residues. For the CDR3, the DNA is TGTGCCAGCAGGGACAGGGTCTCGGAGACACCCCTCCACTTT. Residues: CASRDRVSETPLHF. The full variable domain, its missing parts supplied by reference TRBV2 and TRBJ1-6, is EPEVTQTPSHQVTQMGQEVILRCVPISNHLYFYWYRQILGQKVEFLVSFYNNEISEKSEIFDDQFSVERPDGSNFTLKIRSTKLEDSAMYFCASRDRVSETPLHFGNGTRLTVT.

This clone showed up many times. The sample carries other DNA sequences with the same CDR3. The chain is built from TRBV11-3 and TRBJ2-2; possible D gene TRBD1, 5 bases. The V gene's germline CDR1 is SGHNT and CDR2 YENEEA. The V end lost 3 bases, the J end lost 0 bases, and 8 bases lay between the germline ends. The CDR3 extends over 15 amino acids. Written as DNA, the CDR3 is TGTGCCAGCAGCTTCCAGGGCACGAACACCGGGGAGCTGTTTTTT. It specifies CASSFQGTNTGELFF.

The CDR3: CASSGRDRNIHEQYF. As DNA, the CDR3 is TGTGCCAGCAGCGGCCGGGACAGGAATATCCACGAGCAGTACTTC. The chain links TRBV7-9 to TRBJ2-7; 8 bases agree with TRBD1. The germline CDR1 and CDR2 sequences are SEHNR and FQNEAQ (reference sequence). The CDR3 loop spans 15 amino acids. The J segment lost 5 bases and the V segment lost 5 bases, leaving 11 bases of the junction unmatched.

This clone was recorded only once. This chain joins TRBV3-1 (or the pseudogene TRBV3-2) and TRBJ1-4; 8 bases fit TRBD1. Germline values: CDR1 LGHDT, CDR2 YNNKEL (reference sequence). After removal of 4 bases from V and 5 bases from J, the junction contained 6 bases not matched to a gene. The CDR3 covers 15 residues. The DNA for the CDR3 is TGTGCCAGCAGCCTCCGGACAGGGAAAAATGAAAAACTGTTTTTT. This encodes CASSLRTGKNEKLFF.

The chain links TRBV7-2 to TRBJ1-5; TRBD1 matches at 7 bases. Trimming took 5 bases from V and 0 from J; bases not matched to a gene: 7. The CDR3 sequence is 16 residues long. Per germline, CDR1 SGHTA and CDR2 FQGNSA. This CDR3 is CASSPSRTGSNQPQHF. The CDR3 nucleotides are TGTGCCAGCAGCCCTTCTAGGACAGGTAGCAATCAGCCCCAGCATTTT.

The genes are TRBV7-2 and TRBJ1-3; TRBD1 aligns across 10 bases. Unmatched junction bases numbered 9, after V lost 5 bases and J lost 2 bases. The CDR3 extends over 17 amino acids. Germline-derived CDR1 and CDR2 are SGHTA and FQGNSA. The CDR3 region is CASSGRDRGGTGNTIYF. The CDR3 bases are TGTGCCAGCAGCGGCCGGGACAGGGGTGGAACTGGAAACACCATATATTTT.

The chain employs TRBV7-2 and TRBJ1-3; D gene ambiguous. The V gene lost 1 base and the J gene lost 0 bases, with 7 bases spanning the gap. This CDR3 is built from 15 residues. In germline, CDR1 is SGHTA, CDR2 FQGNSA. Written as DNA, the CDR3 is TGTGCCAGCAGCTTAGACGGACTCTCTGGAAACACCATATATTTT. Translation: CASSLDGLSGNTIYF.

This clone was counted only a few times. The chain joins TRBV28 to TRBJ1-2, with a weak D call TRBD1 (5 bases). Between the trimmed V and J ends, which lost 2 bases and 8 bases, there was a span of 12 bases. The CDR3 has 13 residues. The germline V gene has CDR1 MDHEN and CDR2 SYDVKM. The CDR3 spells CASSLRGYGGYTF. In DNA, the CDR3 is TGTGCCAGCAGTTTAAGGGGCTACGGAGGCTACACCTTC.